This T cell receptor beta chain derives from a study of human T cells and chemical hapten exposure. Study-wide background: Small pooled library volume differences chiefly drove per-sample TCR yield variation.

The length of the CDR3 is 14 residues. Trimming removed 3 bases from V and 4 bases from J; junction bases left unmatched: 2. Germline-derived CDR1 and CDR2 are SNHLY and FYNNEI. Time point noted: healthy volunteer bleed at 6 weeks. Total RNA was isolated from whole blood that had not been fractionated. Within the library, unique molecular identifiers were attached to each individual cDNA molecule. Via MiXCR, TCRdb re-called the RACE reads, giving one row per CDR3 protein. The table includes 60,000 to 80,000 distinct CDR3 sequences, around 6.1% detected once. There are many counts of this clonotype. Its antigen is as yet unknown. Overall study findings and caveats: There was no change with DPC sensitization in TCRs above 1 in 1000 frequency.

The receptor's source is a female donor in good health. Some clones in this sample may be carry-over from other donors' samples. The gene calls are TRBV2 and TRBJ2-3, with TRBD2 identical over 9 bases. Sample: whole blood. The CDR3 loop reads CASSEIAGADTQYF. CDR3 coding DNA: TGTGCCAGCAGTGAGATAGCGGGAGCAGATACGCAGTATTTT.